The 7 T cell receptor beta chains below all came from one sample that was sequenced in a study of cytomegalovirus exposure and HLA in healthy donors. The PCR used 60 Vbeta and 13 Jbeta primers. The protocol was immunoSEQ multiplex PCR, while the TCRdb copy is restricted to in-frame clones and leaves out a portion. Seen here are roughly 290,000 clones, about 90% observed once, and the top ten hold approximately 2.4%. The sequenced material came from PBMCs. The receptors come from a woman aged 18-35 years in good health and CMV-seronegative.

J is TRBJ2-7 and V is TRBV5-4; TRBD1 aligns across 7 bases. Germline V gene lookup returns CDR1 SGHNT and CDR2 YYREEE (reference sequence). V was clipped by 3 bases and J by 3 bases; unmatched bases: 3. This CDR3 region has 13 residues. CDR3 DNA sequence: TGTGCCAGCAGCTGGGCAGGGGGCTACGAGCAGTACTTC. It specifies CASSWAGGYEQYF.

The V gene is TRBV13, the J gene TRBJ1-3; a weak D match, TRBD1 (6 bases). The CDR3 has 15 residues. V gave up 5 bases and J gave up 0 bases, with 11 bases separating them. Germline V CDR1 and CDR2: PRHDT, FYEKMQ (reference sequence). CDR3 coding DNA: TGTGCCAGCAGCACCTTAGGGGGCTCTGGAAACACCATATATTTT. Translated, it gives CASSTLGGSGNTIYF.

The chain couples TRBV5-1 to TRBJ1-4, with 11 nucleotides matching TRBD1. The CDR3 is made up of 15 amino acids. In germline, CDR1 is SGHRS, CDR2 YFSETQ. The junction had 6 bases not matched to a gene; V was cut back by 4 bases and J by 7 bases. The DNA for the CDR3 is TGCGCCAGCAGCCCGAGGACAGGGGGCCGTGAAAAACTGTTTTTT. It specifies CASSPRTGGREKLFF.

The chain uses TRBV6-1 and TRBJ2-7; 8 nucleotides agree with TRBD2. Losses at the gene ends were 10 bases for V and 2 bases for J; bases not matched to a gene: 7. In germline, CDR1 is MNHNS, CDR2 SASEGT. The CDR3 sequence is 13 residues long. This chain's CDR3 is CATTAGAAYEQYF. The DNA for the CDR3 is TGTGCCACCACAGCGGGGGCCGCCTACGAGCAGTACTTC.

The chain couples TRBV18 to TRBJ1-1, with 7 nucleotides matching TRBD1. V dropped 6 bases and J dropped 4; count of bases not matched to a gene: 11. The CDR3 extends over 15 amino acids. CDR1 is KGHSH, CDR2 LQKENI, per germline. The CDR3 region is CASSGPGGAFTEAFF. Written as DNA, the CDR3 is TGTGCCAGCTCCGGACCAGGGGGAGCTTTCACTGAAGCTTTCTTT.

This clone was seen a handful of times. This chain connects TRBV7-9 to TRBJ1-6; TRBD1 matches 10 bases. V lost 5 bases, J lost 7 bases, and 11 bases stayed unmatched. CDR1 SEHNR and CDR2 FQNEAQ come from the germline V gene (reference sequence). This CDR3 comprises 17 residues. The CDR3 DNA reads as TGTGCCAGCAGCCCGCCCAACCCGGGACAGGGGAATTCACCCCTCCACTTT. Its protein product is CASSPPNPGQGNSPLHF.

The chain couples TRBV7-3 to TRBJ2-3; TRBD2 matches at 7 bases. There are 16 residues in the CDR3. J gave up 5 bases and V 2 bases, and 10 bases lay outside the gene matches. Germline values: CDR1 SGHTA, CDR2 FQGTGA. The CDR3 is CASSLGWGGTVDTQYF. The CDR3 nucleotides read TGTGCCAGCAGCTTAGGGTGGGGGGGGACGGTAGATACGCAGTATTTT.